This T cell receptor beta chain was documented in a study of blood T cell repertoires in COVID-19. Study in general: T cells, B-cell-depleted T cells, or PBMCs provided the cDNA or gDNA that served as material.

TCRdb's copy holds only in-frame clones and misses some; the assay was immunoSEQ multiplex PCR. The sample records about 200,000 clones, approximately 87% being singletons. V shed 3 bases, J shed 0 bases, and the junction held 2 bases outside the gene matches. The CDR3 sequence is 15 residues long. In germline, CDR1 is LNHDA, CDR2 SQIVND (reference sequence). This clone showed up just a few times. Specimen: peripheral blood. This receptor was obtained from a man in his sixties who had recovered from COVID-19. The rearrangement links TRBV19 to TRBJ2-4; 7 nucleotides agree with TRBD1. CDR3 bases: TGTGCCAGTAGTATCCAGGGGGTAGCCAAAAACATTCAGTACTTC. Its translation: CASSIQGVAKNIQYF.